This paragraph reports one T cell receptor (beta chain). Antigen specificity is unknown. This sample was included in a study of CD8+ T cells in alopecia areata. About the research overall: Oral tofacitinib, 5 to 10 mg twice daily, was given in an open-label trial.

cDNA prepared by RNA extraction and subsequent reverse transcription served as the template for sequencing. Sequenced by immunoSEQ multiplex PCR; TCRdb stores in-frame clones only, minus some. The sample lists about 92,000 clones; roughly 46% were seen once. Study-wide points: Any link of baseline CD8+ expansion to response, resting on one nonresponder, remains uncertain.

The V gene's germline CDR1 is SGHRS and CDR2 YFSETQ. The CDR3 has 15 residues. V was clipped by 3 bases and J by 5 bases; unmatched bases: 7. Treatment reported: oral pan-JAK inhibitor, 5-10 mg twice daily. Peripheral blood and lesional scalp punch biopsies were taken from alopecia areata patients. This clonotype was obtained from a human donor with alopecia areata. The chain links TRBV5-1 to TRBJ2-2; 7 bases align to TRBD2. The source material was CD8+ T cells sorted from blood, sampled at week 24, from a patient treated with tofacitinib. Here the CDR3 DNA reads TGCGCCAGCAGCTGGGGCGGGAGAGGAACCGGGGAGCTGTTTTTT. Protein sequence: CASSWGGRGTGELFF. Together with reference TRBV5-1 and TRBJ2-2, the CDR3 gives the full variable domain: KAGVTQTPRYLIKTRGQQVTLSCSPISGHRSVSWYQQTPGQGLQFLFEYFSETQRNKGNFPGRFSGRQFSNSRSEMNVSTLELGDSALYLCASSWGGRGTGELFFGEGSRLTVL.